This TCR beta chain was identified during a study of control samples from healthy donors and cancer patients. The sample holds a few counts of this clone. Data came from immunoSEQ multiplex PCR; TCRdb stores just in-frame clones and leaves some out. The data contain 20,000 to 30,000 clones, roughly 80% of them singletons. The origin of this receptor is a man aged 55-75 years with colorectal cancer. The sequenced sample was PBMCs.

DNA of the CDR3: TGTGCCAGCAGTCGGGGGACAGATAATTCACCCCTCCACTTT. Its protein product is CASSRGTDNSPLHF. The genes are TRBV2 and TRBJ1-6, with TRBD1 matching over 7 bases. The V and J ends lost 5 bases and 5 bases, in that order; junction bases with no gene match: 3. This CDR3 is built from 14 residues. From germline, CDR1 is SNHLY and CDR2 FYNNEI.